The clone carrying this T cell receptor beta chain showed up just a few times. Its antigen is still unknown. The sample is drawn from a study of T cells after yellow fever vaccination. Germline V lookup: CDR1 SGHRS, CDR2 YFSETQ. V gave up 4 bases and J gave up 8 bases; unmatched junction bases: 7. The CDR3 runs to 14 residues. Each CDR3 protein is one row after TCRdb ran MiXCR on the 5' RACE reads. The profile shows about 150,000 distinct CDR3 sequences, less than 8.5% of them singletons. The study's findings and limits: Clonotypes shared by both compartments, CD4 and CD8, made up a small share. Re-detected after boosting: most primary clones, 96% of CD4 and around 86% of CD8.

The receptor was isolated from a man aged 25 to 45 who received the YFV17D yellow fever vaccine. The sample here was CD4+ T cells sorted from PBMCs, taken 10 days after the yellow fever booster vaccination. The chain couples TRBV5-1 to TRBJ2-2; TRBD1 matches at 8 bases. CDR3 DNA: TGCGCCAGCAGCCCGGACAGGGCGTGGGGGGAGCTGTTTTTT. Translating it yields CASSPDRAWGELFF.